The entry that follows covers one TCR beta chain sequence. The clone's antigen remains unknown. The sample holds no much larger clone one base away, and base qualities are not on file. Interpreted using the paper, the time point label stands for: cycle 4 day 1 (C4D1), after 6 weeks of nivolumab. Every trial patient had relapsed after autologous stem cell transplantation, and cohorts A, B and C differed in prior brentuximab vedotin exposure. The trial cohort included 50 or so patients with relapsed/refractory classical Hodgkin lymphoma, and each patient had a best overall response of complete response, partial response or progressive disease. Trial patients were treated with single-agent nivolumab in the multi-cohort phase II CheckMate 205 trial. An independent review committee assessed best overall response using the 2007 International Working Group response criteria. PBMCs from the trial were collected at three points: immediately before nivolumab initiation (C1D1), and during therapy at cycle 2 day 1 and cycle 4 day 1. Peripheral blood was collected in 8 mL Vacutainer Cell Preparation Tubes, from which PBMCs were isolated by centrifugation and then cryopreserved.

These data come from a study of PD-1 blockade in classical Hodgkin lymphoma (TCRdb year 2020). In the study overall: Nivolumab dosing was 3 mg/kg intravenously every 2 weeks, continuing until either disease progression or unacceptable toxicity. To define a peripheral blood immune signature of response to PD-1 blockade in classical Hodgkin lymphoma, the study combined TCR beta sequencing with CyTOF. Overall results and qualifications from the work: The study was limited to a single clinical trial cohort, and causes of repertoire differences, possibly disease activity or prior therapy, remained undefined. Among trial patients, those achieving complete response had baseline diversity similar to that of newly diagnosed patients, while diversity was significantly lower in partial responders and progressors. CD4+ but not CD8+ TCR diversity rose significantly by C4D1 (p=0.0027 vs p=0.16), most apparent in complete responders (p=0.02). Baseline TCR diversity was reported as lower in newly diagnosed patients than in healthy donors, and lower still in relapsed/refractory patients. Diversity was lower in patients who began nivolumab less than 1 year after ASCT, so these patients were left out of later analyses to avoid confounding by immune reconstitution.

The Qiagen DNeasy kit was used to extract genomic DNA from unsorted PBMCs and from the negatively selected CD4+ and CD8+ fractions. Using primers that anneal to V and J segments, immunoSEQ multiplex PCR amplified the TCR beta CDR3 regions. A synthetic immune receptor repertoire was used to minimize amplification bias, and any remaining bias was removed computationally after sequencing. The paper's processing steps were these. Custom Python scripts were used to quantify repertoire diversity as the Shannon entropy index. Unsorted, CD4+ and CD8+ repertoires were analyzed separately, except for combined analyses in which CD4+ and CD8+ sequences were merged in silico. A clone counted as expanded when the clone's frequency after treatment rose at least 2-fold relative to C1D1, and clones undetected at baseline were given a pseudocount of 0.5. Clones with 0 or 1 copy at C1D1 were defined as singleton clones, while clones with 2 or more copies were defined as non-singleton clones. By matching protein sequences in sorted samples from the same patient, clones expanded in unsorted samples were annotated as CD4+, CD8+ or unknown. Wilcoxon tests on paired samples were used to test changes in diversity from C1D1 to C4D1. Sourced from immuneACCESS, this table was stored by TCRdb with only in-frame sequences that have V and J called. A share of the clones is absent; for the studies checked, an unresolved V gene accounts for under half, and the remainder has no known explanation. Clonal size and the V and J genes are those of that table, whereas D and trimming came from the DNA. This sample gives about 94,000 clones in total; under 95% of them show up just once. Of the sample, approximately 2% falls within the top ten clones.

Between the V and J ends, shortened by 4 bases and 0 bases respectively, the junction contains 10 bases. Measured from the cysteine to the phenylalanine, the CDR3 is 14 residues long. The DNA shown is the 42-base CDR3, in frame from base 1. In the germline V gene (reference sequence), CDR1 corresponds to SEHNR and CDR2 to FQNEAQ. The chain employs TRBV7-9 and TRBJ2-7; TRBD1 is a weak D gene call, 6 bases matching. This sequence was found in a human donor with classical Hodgkin lymphoma. The sequenced sample was peripheral blood mononuclear cells (PBMCs), obtained before the fourth cycle of nivolumab. The DNA reads TGTGCCAGCAGCTCTAGGGACAACTCCTACGAGCAGTACTTC. Translated, this gives CASSSRDNSYEQYF.